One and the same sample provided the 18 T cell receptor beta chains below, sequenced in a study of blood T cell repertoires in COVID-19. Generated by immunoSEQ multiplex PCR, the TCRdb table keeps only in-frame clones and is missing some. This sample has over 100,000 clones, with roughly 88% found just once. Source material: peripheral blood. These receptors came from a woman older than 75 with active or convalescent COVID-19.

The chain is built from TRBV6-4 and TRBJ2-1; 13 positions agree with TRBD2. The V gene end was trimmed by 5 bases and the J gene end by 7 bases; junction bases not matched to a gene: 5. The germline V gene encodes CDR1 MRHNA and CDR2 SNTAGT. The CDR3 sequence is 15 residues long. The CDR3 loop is CASSPGLAGVNEQFF. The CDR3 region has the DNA TGTGCCAGCAGTCCCGGACTAGCGGGAGTAAATGAGCAGTTCTTC.

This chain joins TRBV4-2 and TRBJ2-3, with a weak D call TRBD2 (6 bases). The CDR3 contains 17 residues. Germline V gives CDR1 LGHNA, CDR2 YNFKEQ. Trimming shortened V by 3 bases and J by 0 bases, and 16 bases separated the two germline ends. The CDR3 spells CASSQDGTAGSTDTQYF. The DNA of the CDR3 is TGTGCCAGCAGCCAGGATGGGACCGCGGGGAGCACAGATACGCAGTATTTT.

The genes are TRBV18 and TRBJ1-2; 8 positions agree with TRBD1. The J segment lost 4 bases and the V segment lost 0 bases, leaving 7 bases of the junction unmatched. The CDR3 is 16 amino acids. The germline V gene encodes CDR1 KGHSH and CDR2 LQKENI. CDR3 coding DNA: TGTGCCAGCTCACCACCCGGGACAGGAGGATTCTATGGCTACACCTTC. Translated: CASSPPGTGGFYGYTF.

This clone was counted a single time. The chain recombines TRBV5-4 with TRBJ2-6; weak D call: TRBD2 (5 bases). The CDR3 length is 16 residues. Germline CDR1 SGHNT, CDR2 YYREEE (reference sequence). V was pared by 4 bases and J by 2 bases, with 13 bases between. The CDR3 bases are TGTGCCAGCAGCCCGCTGAGGGCAGCTGGGGCCAACGTCCTGACTTTC. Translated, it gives CASSPLRAAGANVLTF. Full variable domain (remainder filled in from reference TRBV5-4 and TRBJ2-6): ETGVTQSPTHLIKTRGQQVTLRCSSQSGHNTVSWYQQALGQGPQFIFQYYREEENGRGNFPPRFSGLQFPNYSSELNVNALELDDSALYLCASSPLRAAGANVLTFGAGSRLTVL.

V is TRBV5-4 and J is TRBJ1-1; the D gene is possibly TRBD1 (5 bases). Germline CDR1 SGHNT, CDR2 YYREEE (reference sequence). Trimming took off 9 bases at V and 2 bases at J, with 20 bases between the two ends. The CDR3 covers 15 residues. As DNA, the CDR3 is TGTGCCACACCAAGACTCCAGGGCGGTAACACTGAAGCTTTCTTT. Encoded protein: CATPRLQGGNTEAFF.

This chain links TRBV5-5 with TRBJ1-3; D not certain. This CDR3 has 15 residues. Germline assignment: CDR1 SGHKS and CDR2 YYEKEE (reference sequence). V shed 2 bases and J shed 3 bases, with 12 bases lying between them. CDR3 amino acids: CASSFQVDRGNTIYF. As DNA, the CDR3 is TGTGCCAGCAGCTTCCAGGTAGATCGTGGAAACACCATATATTTT.

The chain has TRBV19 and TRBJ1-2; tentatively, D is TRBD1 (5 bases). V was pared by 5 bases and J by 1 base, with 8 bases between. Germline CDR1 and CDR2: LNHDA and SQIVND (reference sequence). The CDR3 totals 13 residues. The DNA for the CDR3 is TGTGCCAGTAGTGTACAGGTTAACTATGGCTACACCTTC. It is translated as CASSVQVNYGYTF.

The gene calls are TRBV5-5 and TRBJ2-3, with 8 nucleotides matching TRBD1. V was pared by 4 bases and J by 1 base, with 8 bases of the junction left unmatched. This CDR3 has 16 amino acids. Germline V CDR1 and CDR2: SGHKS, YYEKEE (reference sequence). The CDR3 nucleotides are TGTGCCAGCAGCATAGGACAGGGAGTGGGCACAGATACGCAGTATTTT. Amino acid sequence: CASSIGQGVGTDTQYF.

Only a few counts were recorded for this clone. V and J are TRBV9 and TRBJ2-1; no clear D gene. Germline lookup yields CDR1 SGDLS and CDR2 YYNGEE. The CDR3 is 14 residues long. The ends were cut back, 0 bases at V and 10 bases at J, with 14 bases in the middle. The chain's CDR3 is CASSVALAGDEQFF. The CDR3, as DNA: TGTGCCAGCAGCGTAGCCTTGGCAGGTGACGAGCAGTTCTTC. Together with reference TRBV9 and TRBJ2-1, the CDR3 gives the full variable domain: DSGVTQTPKHLITATGQRVTLRCSPRSGDLSVYWYQQSLDQGLQFLIQYYNGEERAKGNILERFSAQQFPDLHSELNLSSLELGDSALYFCASSVALAGDEQFFGPGTRLTVL.

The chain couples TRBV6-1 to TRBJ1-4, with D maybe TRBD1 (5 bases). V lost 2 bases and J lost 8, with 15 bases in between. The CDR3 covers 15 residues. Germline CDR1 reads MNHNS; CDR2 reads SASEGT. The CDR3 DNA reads TGTGCCAGCAGTGAATCGGGAGGGACCAAAGAAAAACTGTTTTTT. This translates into CASSESGGTKEKLFF.

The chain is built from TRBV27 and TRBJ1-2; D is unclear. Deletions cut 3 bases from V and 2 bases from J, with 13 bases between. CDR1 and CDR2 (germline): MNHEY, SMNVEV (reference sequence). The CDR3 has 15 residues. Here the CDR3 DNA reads TGTGCCAGCAGTTTTGGCAGGCCCGTAAACTATGGCTACACCTTC. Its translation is CASSFGRPVNYGYTF.

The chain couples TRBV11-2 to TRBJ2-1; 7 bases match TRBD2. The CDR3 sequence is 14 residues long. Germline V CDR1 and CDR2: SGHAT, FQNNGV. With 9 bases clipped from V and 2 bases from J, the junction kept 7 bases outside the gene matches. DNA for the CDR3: TGTGCCAGTGTGAGGGACTATGCCTACAATGAGCAGTTCTTC. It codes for CASVRDYAYNEQFF.

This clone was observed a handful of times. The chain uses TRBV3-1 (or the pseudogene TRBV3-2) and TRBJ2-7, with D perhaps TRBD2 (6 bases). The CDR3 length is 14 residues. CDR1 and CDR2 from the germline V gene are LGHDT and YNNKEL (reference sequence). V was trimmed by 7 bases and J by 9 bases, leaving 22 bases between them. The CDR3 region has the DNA TGTGCCAGCACCCTCCAAGGAGGGAGCAACTCGCAGTACTTC. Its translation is CASTLQGGSNSQYF.

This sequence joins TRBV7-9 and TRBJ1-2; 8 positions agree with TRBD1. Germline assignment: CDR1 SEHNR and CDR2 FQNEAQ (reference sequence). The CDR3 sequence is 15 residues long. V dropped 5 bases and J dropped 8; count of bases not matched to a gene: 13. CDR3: CASSPEDRAARGYTF. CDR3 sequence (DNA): TGTGCCAGCAGCCCTGAGGACAGGGCGGCTAGAGGCTACACCTTC.

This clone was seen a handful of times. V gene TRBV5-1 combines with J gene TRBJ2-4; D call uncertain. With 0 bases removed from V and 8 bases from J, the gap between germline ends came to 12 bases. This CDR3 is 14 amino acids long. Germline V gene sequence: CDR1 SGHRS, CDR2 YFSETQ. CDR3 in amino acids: CASSLGELRDIQYF. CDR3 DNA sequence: TGCGCCAGCAGCTTGGGTGAGCTCCGGGACATTCAGTACTTC. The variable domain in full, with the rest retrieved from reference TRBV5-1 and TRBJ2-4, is KAGVTQTPRYLIKTRGQQVTLSCSPISGHRSVSWYQQTPGQGLQFLFEYFSETQRNKGNFPGRFSGRQFSNSRSEMNVSTLELGDSALYLCASSLGELRDIQYFGAGTRLSVL.

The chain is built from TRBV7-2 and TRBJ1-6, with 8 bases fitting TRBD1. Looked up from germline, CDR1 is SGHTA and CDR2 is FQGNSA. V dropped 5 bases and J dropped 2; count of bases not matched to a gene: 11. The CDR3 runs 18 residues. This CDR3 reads CASSKTTGEDAYNSPLHF. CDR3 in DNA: TGTGCCAGCAGCAAAACGACAGGGGAAGACGCCTATAATTCACCCCTCCACTTT. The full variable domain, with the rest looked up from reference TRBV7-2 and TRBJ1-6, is GAGVSQSPSNKVTEKGKDVELRCDPISGHTALYWYRQSLGQGLEFLIYFQGNSAPDKSGLPSDRFSAERTGGSVSTLTIQRTQQEDSAVYLCASSKTTGEDAYNSPLHFGNGTRLTVT.

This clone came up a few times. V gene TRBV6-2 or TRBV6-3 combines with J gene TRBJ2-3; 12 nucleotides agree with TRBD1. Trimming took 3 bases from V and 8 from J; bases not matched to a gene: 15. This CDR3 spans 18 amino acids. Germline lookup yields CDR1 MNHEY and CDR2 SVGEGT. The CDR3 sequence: CASSYPPGQGARDRTQYF. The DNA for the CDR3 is TGTGCCAGCAGTTATCCGCCGGGACAGGGGGCGCGAGATCGTACGCAGTATTTT.

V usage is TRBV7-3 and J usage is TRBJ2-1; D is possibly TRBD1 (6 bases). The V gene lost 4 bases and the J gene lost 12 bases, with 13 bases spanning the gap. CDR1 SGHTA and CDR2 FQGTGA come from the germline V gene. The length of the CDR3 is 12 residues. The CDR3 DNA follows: TGTGCCAGCAGCTCCCCGGGACAAGGGCAGTTCTTC. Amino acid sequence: CASSSPGQGQFF.